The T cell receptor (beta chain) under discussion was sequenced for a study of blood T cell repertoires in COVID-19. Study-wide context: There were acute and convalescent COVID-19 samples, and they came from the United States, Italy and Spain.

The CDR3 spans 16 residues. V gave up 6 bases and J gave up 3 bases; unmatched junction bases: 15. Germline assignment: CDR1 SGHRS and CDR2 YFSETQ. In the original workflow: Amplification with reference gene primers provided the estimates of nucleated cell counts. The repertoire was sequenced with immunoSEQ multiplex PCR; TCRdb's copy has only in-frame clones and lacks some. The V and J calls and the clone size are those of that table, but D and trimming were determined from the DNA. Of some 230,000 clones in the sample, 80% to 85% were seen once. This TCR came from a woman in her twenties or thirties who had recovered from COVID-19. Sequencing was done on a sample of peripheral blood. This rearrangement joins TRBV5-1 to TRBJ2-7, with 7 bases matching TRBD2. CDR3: CASNPSLSTGGYEQYF. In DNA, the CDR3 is TGCGCCAGCAACCCTTCGCTCTCGACGGGAGGCTACGAGCAGTACTTC.